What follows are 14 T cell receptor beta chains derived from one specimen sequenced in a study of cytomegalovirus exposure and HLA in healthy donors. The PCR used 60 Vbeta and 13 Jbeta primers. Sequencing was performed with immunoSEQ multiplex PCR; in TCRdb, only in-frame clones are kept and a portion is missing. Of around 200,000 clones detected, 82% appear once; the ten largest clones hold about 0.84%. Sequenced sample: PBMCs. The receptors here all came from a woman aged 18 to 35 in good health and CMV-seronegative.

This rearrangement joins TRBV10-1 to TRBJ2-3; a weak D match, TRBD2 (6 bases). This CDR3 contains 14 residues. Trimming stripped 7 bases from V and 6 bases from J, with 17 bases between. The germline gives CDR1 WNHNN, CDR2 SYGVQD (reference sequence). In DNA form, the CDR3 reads TGCGCCAGCATGGACTTAACGGGAGCTGATACGCAGTATTTT. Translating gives CASMDLTGADTQYF.

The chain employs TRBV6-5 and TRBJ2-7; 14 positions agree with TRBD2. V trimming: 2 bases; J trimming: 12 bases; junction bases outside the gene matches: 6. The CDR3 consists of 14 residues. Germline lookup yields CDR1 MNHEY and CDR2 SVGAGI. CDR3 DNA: TGTGCCAGCAGTTACGCCACGGGACTAGCGGGAGTGTACTTC. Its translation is CASSYATGLAGVYF.

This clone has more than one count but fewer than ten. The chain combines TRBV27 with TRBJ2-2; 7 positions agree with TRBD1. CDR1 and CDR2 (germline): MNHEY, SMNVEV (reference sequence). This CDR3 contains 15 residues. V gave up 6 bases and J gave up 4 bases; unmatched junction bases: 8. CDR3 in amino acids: CASSPGQSPTGELFF. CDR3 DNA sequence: TGTGCCAGCAGCCCGGGACAGTCACCCACCGGGGAGCTGTTTTTT.

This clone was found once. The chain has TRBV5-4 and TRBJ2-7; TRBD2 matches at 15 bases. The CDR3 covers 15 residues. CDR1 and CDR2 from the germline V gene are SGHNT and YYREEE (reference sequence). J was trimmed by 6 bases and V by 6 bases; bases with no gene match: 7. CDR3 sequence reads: CASTRTSGGAGEQYF. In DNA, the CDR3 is TGTGCCAGCACCAGGACTAGCGGGGGGGCCGGCGAGCAGTACTTC.

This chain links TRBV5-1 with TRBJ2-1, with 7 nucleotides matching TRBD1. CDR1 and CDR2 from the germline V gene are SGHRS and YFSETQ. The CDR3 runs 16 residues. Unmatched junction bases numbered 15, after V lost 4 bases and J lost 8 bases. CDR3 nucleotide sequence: TGCGCCAGCAGCCCCCTTGGAAAGACAGGGAGTGATGAGCAGTTCTTC. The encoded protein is CASSPLGKTGSDEQFF.

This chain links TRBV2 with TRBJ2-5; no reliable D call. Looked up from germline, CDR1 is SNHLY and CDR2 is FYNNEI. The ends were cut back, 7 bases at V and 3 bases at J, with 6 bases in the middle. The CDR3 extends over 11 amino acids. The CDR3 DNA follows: TGTGCCAGCAAGCAGGAAGAGACCCAGTACTTC. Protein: CASKQEETQYF.

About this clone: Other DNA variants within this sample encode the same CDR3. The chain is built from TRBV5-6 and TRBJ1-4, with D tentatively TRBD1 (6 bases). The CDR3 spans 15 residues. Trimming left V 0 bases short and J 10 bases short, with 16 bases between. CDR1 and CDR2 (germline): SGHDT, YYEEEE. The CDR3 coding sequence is TGTGCCAGCAGCTTGGAGCAGGGACATTTTCGAAAACTGTTTTTT. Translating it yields CASSLEQGHFRKLFF.

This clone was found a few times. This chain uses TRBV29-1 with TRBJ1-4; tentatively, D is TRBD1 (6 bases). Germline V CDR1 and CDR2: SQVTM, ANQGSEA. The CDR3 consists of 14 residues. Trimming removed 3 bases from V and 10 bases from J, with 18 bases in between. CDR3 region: CSVEGAGNGRKLFF. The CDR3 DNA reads TGCAGCGTTGAGGGGGCAGGGAATGGAAGAAAACTGTTTTTT.

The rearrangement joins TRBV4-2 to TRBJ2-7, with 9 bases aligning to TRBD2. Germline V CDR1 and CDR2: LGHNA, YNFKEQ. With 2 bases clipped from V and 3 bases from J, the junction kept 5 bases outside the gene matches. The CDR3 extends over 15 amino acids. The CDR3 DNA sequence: TGTGCCAGCAGCCAAACCGGGACTAGCCGCTACGAGCAGTACTTC. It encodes CASSQTGTSRYEQYF.

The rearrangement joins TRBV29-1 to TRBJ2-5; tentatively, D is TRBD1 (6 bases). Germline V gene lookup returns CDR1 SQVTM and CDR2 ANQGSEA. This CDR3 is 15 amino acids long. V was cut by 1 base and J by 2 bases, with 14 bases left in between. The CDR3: CSVEGVGARQETQYF. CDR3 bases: TGCAGCGTTGAAGGGGTGGGGGCCAGACAAGAGACCCAGTACTTC.

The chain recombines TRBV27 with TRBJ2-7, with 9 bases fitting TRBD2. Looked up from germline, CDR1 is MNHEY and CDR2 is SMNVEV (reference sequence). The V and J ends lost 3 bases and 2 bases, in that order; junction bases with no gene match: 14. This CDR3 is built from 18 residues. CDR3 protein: CASSFTMASGVLTYEQYF. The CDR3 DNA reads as TGTGCCAGCAGTTTCACAATGGCTAGCGGGGTTCTTACCTACGAGCAGTACTTC.

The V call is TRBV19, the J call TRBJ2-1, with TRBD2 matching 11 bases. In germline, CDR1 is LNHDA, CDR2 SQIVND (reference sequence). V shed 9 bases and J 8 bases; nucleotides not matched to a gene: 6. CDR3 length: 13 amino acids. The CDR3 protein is CASASTSGDEQFF. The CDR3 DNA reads TGTGCCAGCGCTTCGACTAGCGGGGATGAGCAGTTCTTC.

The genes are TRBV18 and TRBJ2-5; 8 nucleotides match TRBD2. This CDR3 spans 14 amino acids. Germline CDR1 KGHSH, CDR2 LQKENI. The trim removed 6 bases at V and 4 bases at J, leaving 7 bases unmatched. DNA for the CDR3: TGTGCCAGCTCGCCGGGAGGGAGTCGAGAGACCCAGTACTTC. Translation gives CASSPGGSRETQYF.

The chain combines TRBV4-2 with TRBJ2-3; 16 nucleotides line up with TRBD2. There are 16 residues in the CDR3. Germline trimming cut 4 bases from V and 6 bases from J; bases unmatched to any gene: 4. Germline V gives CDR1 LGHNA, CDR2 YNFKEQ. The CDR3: CASSPRGLAGGDTQYF. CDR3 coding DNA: TGTGCCAGCAGCCCCCGGGGACTAGCGGGAGGGGATACGCAGTATTTT.